These T cell receptor beta chains were read from a single sample in a study of blood T cell repertoires in COVID-19. TCRdb's copy holds only in-frame clones and misses some; the assay was immunoSEQ multiplex PCR. The data contain 90,000 to 130,000 clones, approximately 80% of them singletons. The sequenced sample was peripheral blood. The source of these receptors is a woman in her seventies with acute or convalescent COVID-19. CDR3s include the opening cysteine and the closing phenylalanine or tryptophan. The D gene is left open where the match is weak. Clone size is given for some rows only: seen once, a few or many times, or a class if the clone is expanded.

size,J,V,D,CDR3,DNA
.,TRBJ2-7,TRBV11-2,.,CASSLNSGSSYEQYF,TGTGCCAGCAGCTTAAATAGCGGCAGCTCCTACGAGCAGTACTTC
.,TRBJ1-6,TRBV12-3/TRBV12-4,.,CASSPFYNSPLHF,TGTGCCAGCAGTCCCTTCTATAATTCACCCCTCCACTTT
once,TRBJ2-5,TRBV19,.,CASRNQGGETQYF,TGTGCCAGTAGAAACCAGGGCGGAGAGACCCAGTACTTC
.,TRBJ2-1,TRBV25-1,.,CASSSGYEQFF,TGTGCCAGCTCGTCAGGGTATGAGCAGTTCTTC
.,TRBJ2-1,TRBV18,TRBD1,CASSPVGGGEQFF,TGTGCCAGCTCACCAGTAGGGGGCGGTGAGCAGTTCTTC
.,TRBJ2-5,TRBV7-2,TRBD1,CASSLAGGTGGETQYF,TGTGCCAGCAGCTTAGCCGGTGGGACAGGGGGGGAGACCCAGTACTTC
.,TRBJ2-1,TRBV19,TRBD2,CASNTGTSGVGKQFF,TGTGCCAGTAATACCGGGACTAGCGGGGTCGGGAAGCAGTTCTTC
few,TRBJ1-2,TRBV29-1,TRBD1,CSYYGQGGYTF,TGCAGCTACTATGGACAGGGTGGCTACACCTTC
.,TRBJ2-5,TRBV4-1,TRBD1,CASSLGTGGIKAQYF,TGCGCCAGCAGCCTAGGGACAGGGGGAATTAAGGCCCAGTACTTC
.,TRBJ1-3,TRBV21-1,.,CASRGKGKDTIYF,TGTGCCAGCAGGGGGAAGGGGAAGGACACCATATATTTT
.,TRBJ1-2,TRBV5-1,TRBD1,CASSVDRFYGYTF,TGCGCCAGCAGCGTGGACAGGTTCTATGGCTACACCTTC
.,TRBJ2-7,TRBV11-2,.,CASRSLSSFSYEQYF,TGTGCCAGCAGATCCCTCTCGAGTTTCTCCTACGAGCAGTACTTC
few,TRBJ1-4,TRBV3-1/TRBV3-2,.,CASSLSTLNEKLFF,TGTGCCAGCAGCCTAAGCACACTAAATGAAAAACTGTTTTTT
.,TRBJ2-3,TRBV5-1,.,CASSPGLADTQYF,TGCGCCAGCAGCCCTGGACTGGCGGATACGCAGTATTTT
.,TRBJ2-3,TRBV20-1,.,CSARDPPGNYF,TGCAGTGCTAGAGACCCTCCAGGCAACTATTTT
.,TRBJ2-2,TRBV18,.,CASSPIQGRTGELFF,TGTGCCAGCTCACCAATACAGGGGAGGACCGGGGAGCTGTTTTTT
.,TRBJ2-1,TRBV14,TRBD2,CASSQELAGGPRNEQFF,TGTGCCAGCAGCCAAGAACTAGCGGGAGGGCCTCGGAATGAGCAGTTCTTC
.,TRBJ2-6,TRBV6-5,.,CASKGSSGANVLTF,TGTGCCAGCAAAGGGAGCTCTGGGGCCAACGTCCTGACTTTC
.,TRBJ1-6,TRBV2,.,CASSMTGPNSPLHF,TGTGCCAGCAGTATGACAGGTCCTAATTCACCCCTCCACTTT
.,TRBJ1-5,TRBV28,.,CASSSGHSNQPQHF,TGTGCCAGCAGTTCAGGACACAGCAATCAGCCCCAGCATTTT
.,TRBJ2-7,TRBV5-1,TRBD1,CASSDGTARPYEQYF,TGCGCCAGCAGCGATGGGACAGCACGTCCCTACGAGCAGTACTTC
.,TRBJ1-1,TRBV4-1,.,CASSQSNTGLLNTEAFF,TGCGCCAGCAGCCAATCTAATACGGGACTGTTGAACACTGAAGCTTTCTTT
.,TRBJ2-7,TRBV7-2,TRBD2,CASSLGPLGGGSEQYF,TGTGCCAGCAGCTTAGGCCCTCTCGGGGGGGGCTCGGAGCAGTACTTC